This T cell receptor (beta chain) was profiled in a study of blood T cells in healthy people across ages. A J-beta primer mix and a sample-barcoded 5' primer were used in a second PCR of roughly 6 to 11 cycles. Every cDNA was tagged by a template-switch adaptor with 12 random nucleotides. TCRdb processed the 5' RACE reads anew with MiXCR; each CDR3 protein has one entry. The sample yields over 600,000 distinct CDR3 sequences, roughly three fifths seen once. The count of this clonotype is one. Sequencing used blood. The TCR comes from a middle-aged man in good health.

CDR3 coding DNA: TGCGCCAGCAGCTTGGTTCCCACTGGGGGACAGGGAATGCGCTCCTACGAGCAGTACTTC. This sequence encodes CASSLVPTGGQGMRSYEQYF. V and J are TRBV5-1 and TRBJ2-7; 9 positions match TRBD1. The V and J ends lost 0 bases and 0 bases, in that order; junction bases with no gene match: 16. Germline V gene lookup returns CDR1 SGHRS and CDR2 YFSETQ. The CDR3 has 20 residues.